Listed below are T cell receptor beta chains from one sample, sequenced in a study of shared T cell receptors in the human thymus. Sequencing used immunoSEQ multiplex PCR; TCRdb keeps in-frame clones, though not all of them. The table records some 660,000 clones, about 87% of them present only once. These data also featured in a second study, about human thymus T cells.

Input material: thymocytes. Receptors originate from a boy in the first two years of life with a congenital heart defect. The CDR3 runs from the conserved cysteine through the conserved F or W. A D gene is named only where the DNA matches it firmly. Some rows mark clone size as missing; the rest say once, few, many or name a class of expanded clone.

D gene: TRBD1
V gene: TRBV6-1
J gene: TRBJ2-7
clone size: NA
CDR3 protein: CASTGTDEYF
CDR3 DNA: TGTGCCAGCACCGGGACAGACGAGTACTTC

D gene: NA
V gene: TRBV18
J gene: TRBJ2-7
clone size: NA
CDR3 protein: CARQGLGPYEQYF
CDR3 DNA: TGTGCCAGACAGGGTTTAGGCCCCTACGAGCAGTACTTC

D gene: TRBD1
V gene: TRBV7-8
J gene: TRBJ2-7
clone size: NA
CDR3 protein: CASSLGQVPSYEQYF
CDR3 DNA: TGTGCCAGCAGCTTGGGACAGGTCCCCTCCTACGAGCAGTACTTC

D gene: TRBD2
V gene: TRBV7-9
J gene: TRBJ2-7
clone size: NA
CDR3 protein: CASSRGLAASYEQYF
CDR3 DNA: TGTGCCAGCAGCAGAGGCCTAGCGGCCTCCTACGAGCAGTACTTC

D gene: NA
V gene: TRBV30
J gene: TRBJ1-2
clone size: NA
CDR3 protein: CAWSRGGGGDIDGYPF
CDR3 DNA: TGTGCCTGGAGTCGAGGTGGCGGGGGCGATATCGATGGCTACCCCTTC

D gene: TRBD1
V gene: TRBV28
J gene: TRBJ1-4
clone size: NA
CDR3 protein: CASSSDRGLIPNEKLFF
CDR3 DNA: TGTGCCAGCAGTTCGGACAGGGGTCTTATCCCTAATGAAAAACTGTTTTTT

D gene: TRBD1
V gene: TRBV11-2
J gene: TRBJ2-7
clone size: NA
CDR3 protein: CASSWGQGYFYEQYF
CDR3 DNA: TGTGCCAGCAGCTGGGGACAGGGTTATTTCTACGAGCAGTACTTC

D gene: TRBD1
V gene: TRBV7-2
J gene: TRBJ1-5
clone size: NA
CDR3 protein: CASSVKTGGNQPQHF
CDR3 DNA: TGTGCCAGCAGCGTCAAGACAGGGGGCAATCAGCCCCAGCATTTT

D gene: NA
V gene: TRBV4-3
J gene: TRBJ2-1
clone size: NA
CDR3 protein: CASSQVGRAGWIF
CDR3 DNA: TGCGCCAGCAGCCAAGTCGGCAGGGCAGGGTGGATCTTC

D gene: TRBD1
V gene: TRBV6-5
J gene: TRBJ1-1
clone size: NA
CDR3 protein: CASSTHGQGQEAFF
CDR3 DNA: TGTGCCAGCAGTACTCATGGACAGGGACAAGAAGCTTTCTTT

D gene: NA
V gene: TRBV5-8
J gene: TRBJ2-7
clone size: NA
CDR3 protein: CASSPRRDEQYF
CDR3 DNA: TGTGCCAGCAGCCCTAGGAGGGACGAGCAGTACTTC

D gene: NA
V gene: TRBV6-5
J gene: TRBJ2-2
clone size: once
CDR3 protein: CASSYSGGPDGELFF
CDR3 DNA: TGTGCCAGCAGTTACTCGGGGGGTCCAGACGGGGAGCTGTTTTTT

D gene: NA
V gene: TRBV29-1
J gene: TRBJ2-7
clone size: NA
CDR3 protein: CSVDRENEQYF
CDR3 DNA: TGCAGCGTTGACCGGGAGAACGAGCAGTACTTC

D gene: TRBD2
V gene: TRBV7-2
J gene: TRBJ2-7
clone size: once
CDR3 protein: CASSSAQRGDVNEQYF
CDR3 DNA: TGTGCCAGCAGCTCAGCCCAGCGGGGAGATGTCAACGAGCAGTACTTC

D gene: NA
V gene: TRBV2
J gene: TRBJ1-5
clone size: once
CDR3 protein: CASSEGGEREYQPQHF
CDR3 DNA: TGTGCCAGCAGTGAAGGGGGGGAACGGGAATATCAGCCCCAGCATTTT

D gene: TRBD2
V gene: TRBV7-2
J gene: TRBJ2-7
clone size: NA
CDR3 protein: CASSLAGGLAGTLSEQYF
CDR3 DNA: TGTGCCAGCAGCTTAGCCGGAGGGCTAGCGGGAACTTTGAGCGAGCAGTACTTC

D gene: NA
V gene: TRBV9
J gene: TRBJ1-4
clone size: NA
CDR3 protein: CASSVGRGGGTNEKLFF
CDR3 DNA: TGTGCCAGCAGCGTAGGACGGGGTGGGGGGACTAATGAAAAACTGTTTTTT

D gene: NA
V gene: TRBV29-1
J gene: TRBJ1-1
clone size: NA
CDR3 protein: CSVQGRKQTEAFF
CDR3 DNA: TGCAGCGTCCAGGGCCGAAAACAGACTGAAGCTTTCTTT

D gene: NA
V gene: TRBV4-1
J gene: TRBJ2-7
clone size: NA
CDR3 protein: CASSQEARNSYEQYF
CDR3 DNA: TGCGCCAGCAGCCAAGAAGCCAGGAACTCCTACGAGCAGTACTTC